This passage covers 30 T cell receptor beta chains from one sample sequenced in a study of shared clonotypes between healthy human individuals. The protocol was immunoSEQ multiplex PCR, while the TCRdb copy is restricted to in-frame clones and leaves out a portion. Counted here are under 2,500,000 clones, more than 90% occurring once; the ten biggest clones make up more than 0.1%. The sequenced sample consisted of naive CD4+ T cells sorted from blood. Subset in this sample: CD45RA+ positively selected. These receptors all stem from a man younger than 35 in good health.

Worth noting for this clone: The same CDR3 arises from other DNA sequences in this sample as well. The chain uses TRBV30 and TRBJ1-6; 8 nucleotides align to TRBD1. V shed 2 bases and J 6 bases; nucleotides not matched to a gene: 3. The CDR3 is 14 amino acids. CDR1 GTSNPN and CDR2 SVGIG come from the germline V gene (reference sequence). The CDR3 loop reads CAWSQGARNSPLHF. The CDR3 bases are TGTGCCTGGAGTCAGGGGGCGCGTAATTCACCCCTCCACTTT.

This chain connects TRBV7-2 to TRBJ2-7; 9 nucleotides align to TRBD2. V shed 5 bases and J 2 bases; nucleotides not matched to a gene: 4. The CDR3 is 14 residues long. Germline CDR1 is SGHTA and CDR2 is FQGNSA. The DNA for the CDR3 is TGTGCCAGCAGCCCAGCGGGAGGAGCCTACGAGCAGTACTTC. Its translation: CASSPAGGAYEQYF.

The chain combines TRBV5-1 with TRBJ1-5, with no clear D. The CDR3 loop spans 14 amino acids. V lost 4 bases to trimming and J lost 3 bases, with 11 bases between them. The germline CDR1 and CDR2 sequences are SGHRS and YFSETQ. In nucleotides, the CDR3 is TGCGCCAGCAGCCTGGGAGAATACAATCAGCCCCAGCATTTT. Translating it yields CASSLGEYNQPQHF.

The chain joins TRBV19 to TRBJ2-1; TRBD2 matches 12 bases. CDR1 is LNHDA and CDR2 is SQIVND in the germline V gene (reference sequence). The CDR3 spans 15 residues. V was pared by 3 bases and J by 6 bases, with 3 bases of the junction left unmatched. CDR3 nucleotide sequence: TGTGCCAGTAGTATCGGACTAGCGGGGCCCAATGAGCAGTTCTTC. Its translation is CASSIGLAGPNEQFF.

V is TRBV7-2 and J is TRBJ1-4, with D perhaps matching TRBD1 (5 bases). V lost 1 base and J lost 8, with 20 bases in between. The germline gives CDR1 SGHTA, CDR2 FQGNSA. The CDR3 extends over 17 amino acids. The CDR3 region is CASSLGGGGAGAEKLFF. The CDR3 coding sequence is TGTGCCAGCAGCTTAGGGGGTGGCGGGGCCGGGGCCGAAAAACTGTTTTTT.

J is TRBJ2-5 and V is TRBV7-2; the D call may be TRBD1 or TRBD2 (5 bases each). With 3 bases removed from V and 4 bases from J, the gap between germline ends came to 12 bases. CDR3 length: 14 amino acids. CDR1 and CDR2 from the germline V gene are SGHTA and FQGNSA. The chain's CDR3 is CASSFGGLGETQYF. CDR3 coding DNA: TGTGCCAGCAGCTTTGGGGGTTTAGGAGAGACCCAGTACTTC. Full variable domain (remainder filled in from reference TRBV7-2 and TRBJ2-5): GAGVSQSPSNKVTEKGKDVELRCDPISGHTALYWYRQSLGQGLEFLIYFQGNSAPDKSGLPSDRFSAERTGGSVSTLTIQRTQQEDSAVYLCASSFGGLGETQYFGPGTRLLVL.

This chain uses TRBV19 with TRBJ1-2; unclear D gene. Germline V gene lookup returns CDR1 LNHDA and CDR2 SQIVND (reference sequence). This CDR3 spans 12 amino acids. Trimming stripped 5 bases from V and 8 bases from J, with 12 bases between. The CDR3 DNA reads TGTGCCAGTAGTCCCTCGGGTGTCGGCTACACCTTC. Its protein product is CASSPSGVGYTF.

The chain employs TRBV29-1 and TRBJ2-5, with 10 nucleotides matching TRBD2. Germline values: CDR1 SQVTM, CDR2 ANQGSEA. V trimming: 7 bases; J trimming: 4 bases; junction bases outside the gene matches: 3. This CDR3 is built from 12 residues. CDR3 in DNA: TGCAGCGGCCGACTAGCGGGAGAGACCCAGTACTTC. This gives the protein CSGRLAGETQYF.

The chain joins TRBV6-5 to TRBJ1-2; no clear D. The V end lost 3 bases, the J end lost 2 bases, and 7 bases lay between the germline ends. The CDR3 covers 13 residues. CDR1 and CDR2 (germline): MNHEY, SVGAGI. The CDR3 region has the DNA TGTGCCAGCAGTTATCAGGAAAACTATGGCTACACCTTC. Translating gives CASSYQENYGYTF.

Remarks on this clone: The same CDR3 can be traced to other DNA sequences in this sample. The chain recombines TRBV30 with TRBJ2-7; TRBD2 is a possible D gene (5 bases). The CDR3 is 13 amino acids. V was clipped by 1 base and J by 2 bases, with 9 bases between them. Germline-derived CDR1 and CDR2 are GTSNPN and SVGIG (reference sequence). Here the CDR3 reads CAWSGGRAYEQYF. The CDR3 nucleotides are TGTGCCTGGAGTGGTGGGAGAGCCTACGAGCAGTACTTC.

The rearrangement uses TRBV18 and TRBJ2-7, with D unclear. Per the germline V gene, CDR1 is KGHSH and CDR2 is LQKENI. Between the trimmed V and J ends, which lost 1 base and 4 bases, there was a span of 11 bases. This CDR3 is built from 14 residues. The CDR3 protein is CASSPRQVDYEQYF. In nucleotides, the CDR3 is TGTGCCAGCTCACCACGGCAGGTAGATTACGAGCAGTACTTC.

The CDR3 DNA reads as TGCAGCGTCTTACTAGCGGGGGTTACCCAGTACTTC. Translated, it gives CSVLLAGVTQYF. The chain recombines TRBV29-1 with TRBJ2-5; TRBD2 matches at 11 bases. This CDR3 has 12 residues. J gave up 8 bases and V 6 bases, and 5 bases lay outside the gene matches. Per germline, CDR1 SQVTM and CDR2 ANQGSEA.

The chain links TRBV5-4 to TRBJ1-4; 8 bases are a match to TRBD1. This CDR3 region has 14 residues. V was clipped by 4 bases and J by 4 bases; unmatched bases: 3. Germline CDR1 reads SGHNT; CDR2 reads YYREEE (reference sequence). In nucleotides, the CDR3 is TGTGCCAGCAGCAGAACAGGGGGTAATGAAAAACTGTTTTTT. Encoded protein: CASSRTGGNEKLFF.

This chain joins TRBV6-6 and TRBJ1-3, with D perhaps matching TRBD1 (5 bases). Trimming stripped 7 bases from V and 1 base from J, with 11 bases between. Germline CDR1 and CDR2: MNHNY and SVGAGI (reference sequence). The CDR3 totals 14 residues. The CDR3, as DNA: TGTGCCAGCATGGTCAGGGCGTCTGGAAACACCATATATTTT. The encoded protein is CASMVRASGNTIYF.

This rearrangement joins TRBV9 to TRBJ2-3, with D tentatively TRBD1 or TRBD2 (6 bases each). CDR1 is SGDLS and CDR2 is YYNGEE in the germline V gene. The length of the CDR3 is 17 residues. Trimming removed 1 base from V and 1 base from J, with 16 bases in between. The CDR3 coding sequence is TGTGCCAGCAGCGTATTTTATGGGGGGCCTGGCACAGATACGCAGTATTTT. This sequence encodes CASSVFYGGPGTDTQYF.

This chain joins TRBV11-2 and TRBJ1-1; TRBD1 aligns across 8 bases. This CDR3 contains 16 residues. CDR1 and CDR2 (germline): SGHAT, FQNNGV. J lost 5 bases, V lost 5 bases, and 13 bases had no gene match. CDR3 in amino acids: CASSLGQGKRKTEAFF. The CDR3 region has the DNA TGTGCCAGCAGCCTAGGACAGGGTAAAAGGAAAACTGAAGCTTTCTTT. Full variable domain (missing parts from reference TRBV11-2 and TRBJ1-1): EAGVAQSPRYKIIEKRQSVAFWCNPISGHATLYWYQQILGQGPKLLIQFQNNGVVDDSQLPKDRFSAERLKGVDSTLKIQPAKLEDSAVYLCASSLGQGKRKTEAFFGQGTRLTVV.

The chain couples TRBV5-1 to TRBJ1-4, with TRBD1 identical over 11 bases. Trimming took 2 bases from V and 5 from J; bases not matched to a gene: 5. Germline V gene sequence: CDR1 SGHRS, CDR2 YFSETQ. This CDR3 is 16 amino acids long. The CDR3 sequence: CASSFLGQGENEKLFF. CDR3 sequence (DNA): TGCGCCAGCAGCTTCTTGGGACAGGGGGAAAATGAAAAACTGTTTTTT.

The chain joins TRBV28 to TRBJ1-3; TRBD1 is a possible D gene (5 bases). The ends were cut back, 7 bases at V and 0 bases at J, with 19 bases in the middle. Germline loops: CDR1 MDHEN, CDR2 SYDVKM. The CDR3 has 17 amino acids. The CDR3 loop is CASTSHGGGNSGNTIYF. The CDR3 DNA reads as TGTGCCAGCACCTCACACGGCGGGGGGAACTCTGGAAACACCATATATTTT.

The J gene is TRBJ1-1, the V gene TRBV12-5; D perhaps matches TRBD1 (6 bases). Trimming pared 1 base from V and 9 bases from J, leaving 18 bases between. This CDR3 region has 15 residues. The germline CDR1 and CDR2 sequences are LGHNT and FRNRAP. The CDR3 DNA reads TGTGCTAGTGGTTTGGAGGCGCTACAGGGAGGGAAAGCTTTCTTT. Its protein product is CASGLEALQGGKAFF.

The chain has TRBV10-3 and TRBJ2-7; TRBD1 agrees at 8 bases. V lost 4 bases to trimming and J lost 3 bases; unmatched junction nucleotides: 8. Germline CDR1 and CDR2: ENHRY and SYGVKD. This CDR3 contains 15 residues. The CDR3 DNA sequence: TGTGCCATCAGTGGTGGGCACGGACAGGGCTACGAGCAGTACTTC. Its translation is CAISGGHGQGYEQYF.

J is TRBJ2-5 and V is TRBV18, with 7 bases identical to TRBD1. V gave up 5 bases and J gave up 5 bases; unmatched junction bases: 5. Germline CDR1 and CDR2: KGHSH and LQKENI. CDR3 size: 13 residues. The CDR3 loop reads CASSKTGLETQYF. In nucleotides, the CDR3 is TGTGCCAGCTCAAAGACAGGGTTGGAGACCCAGTACTTC.

The rearrangement joins TRBV19 to TRBJ2-2; D gene uncertain. Germline values: CDR1 LNHDA, CDR2 SQIVND (reference sequence). There are 12 residues in the CDR3. The V end lost 4 bases, the J end lost 9 bases, and 9 bases lay between the germline ends. Here the CDR3 reads CASSNVAWELFF. The CDR3 bases are TGTGCCAGTAGTAACGTCGCATGGGAGCTGTTTTTT.

This chain connects TRBV6-5 to TRBJ2-7; a weak D match, TRBD1 (6 bases). V lost 6 bases and J lost 6, with 18 bases in between. The CDR3 runs 14 residues. From germline, CDR1 is MNHEY and CDR2 SVGAGI. Here the CDR3 DNA reads TGTGCCAGCAGCCAGACAGGAGTCAGTGGCGAGCAGTACTTC. It is translated as CASSQTGVSGEQYF.

J is TRBJ2-7 and V is TRBV4-3; 10 nucleotides agree with TRBD2. The CDR3 totals 15 residues. CDR1 is LGHNA and CDR2 is YSLEER in the germline V gene. Unmatched junction bases numbered 7, after V lost 4 bases and J lost 4 bases. The CDR3 region has the DNA TGCGCCAGCAGCCGCAGTAGCGGGAGGCCTTACGAGCAGTACTTC. It codes for CASSRSSGRPYEQYF.

V and J are TRBV28 and TRBJ1-5, with D perhaps TRBD1 (5 bases). The CDR3 runs 15 residues. The germline V gene has CDR1 MDHEN and CDR2 SYDVKM. Trimming took off 2 bases at V and 0 bases at J, with 8 bases between the two ends. The CDR3 DNA is TGTGCCAGCAGTTTACAGGGATCTAGCAATCAGCCCCAGCATTTT. This gives the protein CASSLQGSSNQPQHF.

This sequence joins TRBV9 and TRBJ1-1, with D maybe TRBD1 (5 bases). V was pared by 0 bases and J by 0 bases, with 9 bases between. The germline gives CDR1 SGDLS, CDR2 YYNGEE. CDR3 length: 15 residues. The DNA for the CDR3 is TGTGCCAGCAGCGTAGTCCCGGACATGAACACTGAAGCTTTCTTT. This encodes CASSVVPDMNTEAFF.

This chain links TRBV10-2 with TRBJ2-1; TRBD2 matches at 8 bases. Trimming cost V 4 bases and J 3 bases; bases outside gene matches: 5. Germline lookup yields CDR1 WSHSY and CDR2 SAAADI. The CDR3 extends over 15 amino acids. CDR3 in DNA: TGCGCCAGCAGTGTCGGGGGGGCAGTCTACAATGAGCAGTTCTTC. Its protein is CASSVGGAVYNEQFF.

This clone has just one count. The chain couples TRBV5-1 to TRBJ2-1; possibly TRBD2 for D (5 bases). Trimming took off 1 base at V and 7 bases at J, with 12 bases between the two ends. Germline CDR1 reads SGHRS; CDR2 reads YFSETQ. There are 14 residues in the CDR3. The CDR3: CASSLTSSTNEQFF. The CDR3 DNA follows: TGCGCCAGCAGCTTGACCTCTAGCACGAATGAGCAGTTCTTC.

The rearrangement links TRBV6-5 to TRBJ2-7, with 10 bases aligning to TRBD2. The ends lost 0 bases at V and 6 bases at J; junction bases unmatched: 8. The CDR3 runs 16 residues. The V gene's germline CDR1 is MNHEY and CDR2 SVGAGI. CDR3 region: CASSYSLPSGRREQYF. In nucleotides, the CDR3 is TGTGCCAGCAGTTACTCCCTACCTAGCGGGAGACGCGAGCAGTACTTC.

CDR3: CASSLEAGRVETQYF. In DNA, the CDR3 is TGTGCCAGCAGCTTAGAGGCGGGAAGGGTGGAGACCCAGTACTTC. The genes are TRBV7-2 and TRBJ2-5, with TRBD2 as a possible D gene (6 bases). Looked up from germline, CDR1 is SGHTA and CDR2 is FQGNSA. The CDR3 runs 15 residues. With 1 base removed from V and 5 bases from J, the gap between germline ends came to 14 bases.